At least ten counts were recorded for the clone carrying this TCR beta chain. Researchers used genomic DNA as the template to profile TCR beta VDJ and CDR3. TCRdb re-derived calls from the reads in MiXCR, one entry per CDR3 protein. The data contain 130,000 or so distinct CDR3 sequences, 58% of them singletons. The authors sequenced patients whose flow cytometry had shown CD8+CD57+ cell expansion. These data come from a study of CD8+CD57+ T cells in acquired aplastic anemia. V was trimmed by 6 bases and J by 2 bases, leaving 3 bases between them. There are 11 residues in the CDR3. The chain couples TRBV12-3 or TRBV12-4 to TRBJ2-3, with D uncertain. This receptor was obtained from a human donor with aplastic anemia. The sample was sorted CD4+, CD8+, or CD8+CD57+ T cells (not recorded which) from PBMCs. The CDR3 DNA is TGTGCCAGCAGGTCCACAGATACGCAGTATTTT. Protein sequence: CASRSTDTQYF.